This TCR beta chain is from a study of lung T cells in sarcoidosis with Löfgren's syndrome. The study, taken as a whole, reports: Recognition of an unidentified sarcoidosis antigen was only suggested.

Sample share makes this clonotype large. What it binds is unknown. TCRdb re-called the reads with MiXCR, one entry per CDR3 protein. The sample has 1,100 or so distinct CDR3 sequences, about 27% seen once; the top ten hold under 9.5%. The CDR3 sequence is 16 residues long. Germline-derived CDR1 and CDR2 are MDHEN and SYDVKM. Trimming took 6 bases from V and 6 from J, leaving 20 bases between them. The V call is TRBV28, the J call TRBJ1-4, with D possibly TRBD1 on 6 matching bases. The TCR originated in a human donor with sarcoidosis (Löfgren's syndrome or another form), or a control subject (not recorded which). Sample: CD4+ T cells from PBMCs. This CDR3 is CASSDPGTPGDEKLFF. The CDR3 region has the DNA TGTGCCAGCAGCGATCCAGGGACACCCGGGGATGAAAAACTGTTTTTT.